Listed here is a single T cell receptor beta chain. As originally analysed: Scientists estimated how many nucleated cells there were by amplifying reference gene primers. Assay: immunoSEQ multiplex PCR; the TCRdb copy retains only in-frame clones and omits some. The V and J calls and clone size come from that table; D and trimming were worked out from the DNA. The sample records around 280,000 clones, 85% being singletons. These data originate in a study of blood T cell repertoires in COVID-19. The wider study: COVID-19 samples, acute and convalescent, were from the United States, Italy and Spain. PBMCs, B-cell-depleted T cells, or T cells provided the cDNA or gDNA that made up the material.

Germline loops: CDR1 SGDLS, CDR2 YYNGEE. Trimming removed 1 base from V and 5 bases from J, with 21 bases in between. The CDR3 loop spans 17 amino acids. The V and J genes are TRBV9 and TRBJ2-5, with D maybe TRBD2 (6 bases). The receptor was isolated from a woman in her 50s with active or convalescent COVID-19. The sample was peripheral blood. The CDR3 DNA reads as TGTGCCAGCAGCGTAAAGGGAGGTGGAGGCCTAGGGGAGACCCAGTACTTC. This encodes CASSVKGGGGLGETQYF.